This TCR beta chain was retrieved from a study of T cells in Graves' hyperthyroidism and ophthalmopathy. Whole-study results and caveats: Ophthalmopathy was separated from stable hyperthyroidism by a 13 V-J model.

This clonotype has ten or more counts. Its antigen is not identified. RNA transcripts yielded amplified TCR beta CDR3 regions. TCR CDR3 regions were first amplified by RT-PCR with HTBI primers. TCRdb recomputed calls from the multiplex PCR reads with MiXCR, one row per CDR3 protein. The sample contains hundreds of thousands of distinct CDR3 sequences, around 13% of which appear only once. Trimming pared 6 bases from V and 1 base from J, leaving 6 bases between. The CDR3 consists of 12 residues. Subjects aged 18 to 65 presented with newly diagnosed hyperthyroidism of less than 2 months' duration. Patients with uncontrolled infections, other autoimmune diseases, pregnancy or lactation were excluded. For the diagnoses, clinical symptoms, serum thyroxine and TRAb, thyroid ultrasound and orbital computed tomography were used.

The chain combines TRBV12-3 or TRBV12-4 with TRBJ1-2, with D tentatively TRBD1 (6 bases). This receptor was taken from a woman between 18 and 30 years old with Graves' hyperthyroidism. The sequenced sample was blood. CDR3 amino acids: CASRGGNYGYTF. In nucleotides, the CDR3 is TGTGCCAGCAGAGGGGGTAACTATGGCTACACCTTC.